Sequencing of this T cell receptor (beta chain) was carried out in a study of blood T cell repertoires in COVID-19. Study background: The origin of the acute and convalescent COVID-19 samples was the United States, Italy and Spain. T cells, B-cell-depleted T cells, or PBMCs provided the cDNA or gDNA that served as material.

As originally analysed: Amplifying reference gene primers gave estimates of nucleated cell counts. The protocol was immunoSEQ multiplex PCR, while the TCRdb copy is restricted to in-frame clones and leaves out a portion. V and J calls and clone size are copied from that table; D and trimming were computed from the DNA. The repertoire holds approximately 150,000 clones, approximately 80% seen once, with 4.5% to 6% in the top ten. CDR3 length equals 14 residues. V shed 7 bases and J shed 3 bases, with 16 bases lying between them. Germline loops: CDR1 MNHEY, CDR2 SVGAGI. V is TRBV6-5 and J is TRBJ2-7; possible D gene TRBD1, 6 bases. The clonotype comes from a human donor in a cohort sampled during active COVID-19. Specimen: peripheral blood. The CDR3 bases are TGTGCCAGCACTCACACGGACAGCCGCTACGAGCAGTACTTC. This translates into CASTHTDSRYEQYF.